This entry lists 23 T cell receptor beta chains sequenced from one sample in a study of blood T cell repertoires in COVID-19. Here immunoSEQ multiplex PCR was the method, and the copy in TCRdb shows in-frame clones only, minus some. The sample records roughly 160,000 clones, about 74% being singletons. Specimen: peripheral blood. Every receptor here comes from a woman at least 80 years old with acute or convalescent COVID-19.

Only a few counts were recorded for this clone. The V call is TRBV28, the J call TRBJ2-3; 13 nucleotides agree with TRBD2. The CDR3 extends over 17 amino acids. Germline CDR1 is MDHEN and CDR2 is SYDVKM. V shed 6 bases, J shed 2 bases, and the junction held 8 bases outside the gene matches. The CDR3 loop reads CASSRGLAGYTTDTQYF. CDR3 sequence (DNA): TGTGCCAGCAGCAGGGGACTAGCGGGGTATACCACAGATACGCAGTATTTT.

This chain links TRBV5-1 with TRBJ2-7; 11 bases are a match to TRBD2. CDR1 is SGHRS, CDR2 YFSETQ, per germline. Trimming took 1 base from V and 4 from J; bases not matched to a gene: 1. This CDR3 has 14 residues. The DNA for the CDR3 is TGCGCCAGCAGCTTGACTAGCGGGAGTTACGAGCAGTACTTC. This codes for CASSLTSGSYEQYF.

The chain joins TRBV7-6 to TRBJ1-6; D possibly corresponds to TRBD1 (6 bases). The CDR3 length is 15 residues. Germline V gene data show CDR1 as SGHVS and CDR2 as FNYEAQ. Trimming took off 4 bases at V and 8 bases at J, with 15 bases between the two ends. CDR3 sequence (DNA): TGTGCCAGCAGCTATACAGGGTATTCTGATTCACCCCTCCACTTT. It is translated as CASSYTGYSDSPLHF.

This clone was seen repeatedly, ten times or more. This chain joins TRBV10-3 and TRBJ2-7; D possibly corresponds to TRBD1 (6 bases). The CDR3 spans 13 residues. Between the trimmed V and J ends, which lost 2 bases and 6 bases, there was a span of 11 bases. Germline loops: CDR1 ENHRY, CDR2 SYGVKD. The CDR3 region is CAISETGQLEQYF. The CDR3 DNA is TGTGCCATCAGTGAGACAGGGCAGCTCGAGCAGTACTTC.

The table lists this clone with a few counts. The V call is TRBV23-1, the J call TRBJ2-1; possible D gene TRBD2, 6 bases. TRBV23-1 belongs to the ORF category, with a function that is uncertain. V gave up 10 bases and J gave up 0 bases, with 19 bases separating them. The CDR3 extends over 16 amino acids. As DNA, the CDR3 is TGCGCCATCGGGGAGGCGCGACCCAGCTCCTACAATGAGCAGTTCTTC. Translated, it gives CAIGEARPSSYNEQFF.

This chain joins TRBV19 and TRBJ2-7; TRBD2 agrees at 8 bases. Per germline, CDR1 LNHDA and CDR2 SQIVND (reference sequence). The CDR3 runs to 15 residues. Unmatched junction bases numbered 6, after V lost 3 bases and J lost 2 bases. The CDR3 nucleotides read TGTGCCAGTAGTATGGTAGCGGGAAGAGCCTACGAGCAGTACTTC. Protein product: CASSMVAGRAYEQYF.

The chain carries TRBV19 and TRBJ1-4; 10 bases line up with TRBD1. Germline loops: CDR1 LNHDA, CDR2 SQIVND (reference sequence). This CDR3 is built from 14 residues. J lost 8 bases, V lost 7 bases, and 7 bases had no gene match. CDR3 nucleotides: TGTGCCAGTACCACGACAGGGGGCGCGGAAAAACTGTTTTTT. This gives the protein CASTTTGGAEKLFF.

This chain connects TRBV6-1 to TRBJ2-7; the match to TRBD2 covers 7 bases. Germline V gene data show CDR1 as MNHNS and CDR2 as SASEGT. There are 16 residues in the CDR3. V dropped 0 bases and J dropped 0; count of bases not matched to a gene: 5. The CDR3, as DNA: TGTGCCAGCAGTGAAGCGCTAGCGGACTACTCCTACGAGCAGTACTTC. Amino acids: CASSEALADYSYEQYF.

The chain links TRBV9 to TRBJ2-5; 8 nucleotides align to TRBD2. V lost 0 bases, J lost 5 bases, and 6 bases stayed unmatched. Germline V gives CDR1 SGDLS, CDR2 YYNGEE. This CDR3 contains 15 residues. The CDR3 loop reads CASSVGAGVEETQYF. Written as DNA, the CDR3 is TGTGCCAGCAGCGTAGGAGCGGGAGTGGAGGAGACCCAGTACTTC.

This clone has only a few counts. The chain joins TRBV7-9 to TRBJ1-5; 7 nucleotides match TRBD1. The trim removed 5 bases at V and 3 bases at J, leaving 4 bases unmatched. The germline gives CDR1 SEHNR, CDR2 FQNEAQ (reference sequence). The CDR3 contains 14 residues. The CDR3, as DNA: TGTGCCAGCAGCCGGGACAGTTACAATCAGCCCCAGCATTTT. Translating gives CASSRDSYNQPQHF.

V gene TRBV4-3 combines with J gene TRBJ2-3; D unclear. CDR3 length equals 13 residues. Trimming pared 0 bases from V and 7 bases from J, leaving 8 bases between. Germline V gene lookup returns CDR1 LGHNA and CDR2 YSLEER. The CDR3 nucleotides read TGCGCCAGCAGCCAAGAAAGAGGAAATACGCAGTATTTT. Protein: CASSQERGNTQYF.

The chain recombines TRBV3-1 (or the pseudogene TRBV3-2) with TRBJ2-5, with 9 bases that match TRBD1. V lost 2 bases to trimming and J lost 2 bases; unmatched junction nucleotides: 3. CDR3 length: 15 residues. Germline V gene data show CDR1 as LGHDT and CDR2 as YNNKEL (reference sequence). The CDR3 here is CASSQWTGAQETQYF. The CDR3 DNA follows: TGTGCCAGCAGCCAATGGACAGGGGCACAAGAGACCCAGTACTTC.

The V call is TRBV3-1 (or the pseudogene TRBV3-2), the J call TRBJ1-2; tentative D call: TRBD1 (6 bases). The V end was cut by 4 bases, the J end by 6 bases, with 18 bases between. Germline V lookup: CDR1 LGHDT, CDR2 YNNKEL (reference sequence). This CDR3 spans 15 amino acids. The DNA of the CDR3 is TGTGCCAGCAGCCCCTCTTTACAGGGTAGGAATGGCTACACCTTC. Protein sequence: CASSPSLQGRNGYTF.

The V gene is TRBV18, the J gene TRBJ2-1; 7 bases map to TRBD1. Germline V CDR1 and CDR2: KGHSH, LQKENI. This CDR3 is 16 amino acids long. J gave up 5 bases and V 4 bases, and 11 bases lay outside the gene matches. The CDR3 nucleotides are TGTGCCAGCTCACGCACGGCAACAGGGGACCACAATGAGCAGTTCTTC. Translated: CASSRTATGDHNEQFF.

V usage is TRBV28 and J usage is TRBJ2-6; TRBD1 matches 7 bases. There are 19 residues in the CDR3. CDR1 is MDHEN and CDR2 is SYDVKM in the germline V gene. V dropped 6 bases and J dropped 0; count of bases not matched to a gene: 14. The CDR3 region is CASSSAWAGGISGANVLTF. CDR3 DNA: TGTGCCAGCAGCTCGGCCTGGGCAGGGGGTATCTCTGGGGCCAACGTCCTGACTTTC.

The chain combines TRBV24-1 with TRBJ2-3; 10 bases are shared with TRBD2. Trimming cost V 3 bases and J 4 bases; bases outside gene matches: 3. CDR1 and CDR2 from the germline V gene are KGHDR and SFDVKD. This CDR3 spans 15 amino acids. The CDR3 loop is CATSDPSGSSDTQYF. CDR3 nucleotides: TGTGCCACCAGTGATCCTAGCGGGAGCTCAGATACGCAGTATTTT.

This clone was observed once. The chain links TRBV19 to TRBJ2-1; unclear D gene. The CDR3 is 11 amino acids. CDR1 is LNHDA and CDR2 is SQIVND in the germline V gene (reference sequence). V lost 0 bases, J lost 12 bases, and 6 bases lay in between. CDR3 sequence reads: CASSIDSRQFF. Written as DNA, the CDR3 is TGTGCCAGTAGTATAGATTCTCGGCAGTTCTTC.

This rearrangement joins TRBV5-1 to TRBJ2-7, with a weak D call TRBD2 (6 bases). Trimming took 1 base from V and 0 from J, leaving 17 bases between them. This CDR3 region has 17 residues. CDR1 SGHRS and CDR2 YFSETQ come from the germline V gene. In DNA, the CDR3 is TGCGCCAGCAGCTTGTCCGGGTTCGAGCGGGCCTCCTACGAGCAGTACTTC. Translating gives CASSLSGFERASYEQYF.

The chain combines TRBV6-1 with TRBJ2-5; 14 bases map to TRBD2. This CDR3 has 17 residues. Germline CDR1 MNHNS, CDR2 SASEGT. The junction had 6 bases not matched to a gene; V was cut back by 4 bases and J by 2 bases. The CDR3 spells CASSGLAGGPRQETQYF. Here the CDR3 DNA reads TGTGCCAGCAGTGGACTAGCGGGAGGGCCCCGTCAAGAGACCCAGTACTTC.

The rearrangement links TRBV2 to TRBJ2-5; D gene unclear. The germline V gene has CDR1 SNHLY and CDR2 FYNNEI. V lost 3 bases to trimming and J lost 5 bases, with 7 bases between them. The CDR3 contains 12 residues. CDR3 region: CASSDFGETQYF. CDR3 in DNA: TGTGCCAGCAGTGACTTCGGGGAGACCCAGTACTTC. Together with reference TRBV2 and TRBJ2-5, the CDR3 gives the full variable domain: EPEVTQTPSHQVTQMGQEVILRCVPISNHLYFYWYRQILGQKVEFLVSFYNNEISEKSEIFDDQFSVERPDGSNFTLKIRSTKLEDSAMYFCASSDFGETQYFGPGTRLLVL.

Many counts were recorded for this clone. CDR3 in amino acids: CASKKEAGRLNEQFF. CDR3 DNA: TGTGCCAGCAAAAAAGAGGCGGGGCGACTTAATGAGCAGTTCTTC. This chain joins TRBV6-6 and TRBJ2-1, with D perhaps matching TRBD2 (6 bases). The ends were cut back, 7 bases at V and 7 bases at J, with 20 bases in the middle. Germline assignment: CDR1 MNHNY and CDR2 SVGAGI (reference sequence). The CDR3 runs 15 residues.

J is TRBJ2-7 and V is TRBV6-5; D perhaps matches TRBD1 (6 bases). Looked up from germline, CDR1 is MNHEY and CDR2 is SVGAGI. The V end was cut by 6 bases, the J end by 0 bases, with 15 bases between. The CDR3 sequence is 15 residues long. The CDR3 bases are TGTGCCAGCAGAGTCGCCGGGACACCCTCCTACGAGCAGTACTTC. Translating gives CASRVAGTPSYEQYF.

The chain is built from TRBV10-1 and TRBJ1-1, with 7 bases fitting TRBD1. The CDR3 totals 14 residues. The V segment lost 4 bases and the J segment 6 bases; nucleotides outside the gene matches: 8. Germline V gene lookup returns CDR1 WNHNN and CDR2 SYGVQD (reference sequence). CDR3 in DNA: TGCGCCAGCAGTGGTGGGGCAGGGGGGCCTGAAGCTTTCTTT. Translating gives CASSGGAGGPEAFF.